The T cell receptor beta chain under discussion was sequenced for a study of identical twins. The CDR3 is made up of 13 amino acids. V was cut by 5 bases and J by 6 bases, with 10 bases left in between. With template switching, a universal primer site was added, and the cDNA carried unique molecular identifiers. TCRdb fed the 5' RACE reads into MiXCR, producing one record per CDR3 protein. This table has around 480,000 distinct CDR3 sequences, over 12% appearing once. Study-wide findings and caveats: Partly confounded zero-insertion analyses could result from invariant MAIT and iNKT cells. Carriage of fewer insertions was seen in abundant cord blood beta clonotypes, whereas memory repertoires showed none.

About this clonotype: Antigen unknown.

This sample also belongs to another study, concerning yellow fever vaccine responses in identical twins.

The TCR was taken from a woman between 18 and 30 years old in good health. The V gene is TRBV12-3 or TRBV12-4, the J gene TRBJ2-2; D is undetermined. The sample taken for sequencing was CD4+ T cells sorted from blood. This CDR3 is CASSGSTPGELFF. The CDR3 region has the DNA TGTGCCAGCAGTGGCTCAACGCCCGGGGAGCTGTTTTTT.